Included here is one TCR beta chain sequence, with context. The data were taken from a study of blood T cell repertoires in COVID-19. Background on the study: The origin of the acute and convalescent COVID-19 samples was the United States, Italy and Spain. PBMCs, B-cell-depleted T cells, or T cells were the source of the cDNA or gDNA that made up the material.

As processed by the authors: Counts of nucleated cells, estimated from reference gene primer amplification, were obtained. TCRdb's table, derived via immunoSEQ multiplex PCR, lists solely in-frame clones and lacks some. D and trimming were read from the DNA, whereas the V and J calls and clone size are those reported in that table. The sample has about 64,000 clones, approximately 90% seen once. Per the germline V gene, CDR1 is MNHNY and CDR2 is SVGAGI (reference sequence). The V and J ends lost 2 bases and 3 bases respectively, with 10 bases between them. The CDR3 contains 14 residues. Source material: peripheral blood. The J gene is TRBJ1-2, the V gene TRBV6-6; maybe TRBD1 (6 bases). The TCR was taken from a man aged 50 or older with active COVID-19. CDR3 region: CASSYDRTDYGYTF. CDR3 coding DNA: TGTGCCAGCAGTTACGATAGGACAGACTATGGCTACACCTTC.